The clone carrying this T cell receptor beta chain showed up many times. The sample is drawn from a study of T-cell memory formation after mild COVID-19. J gave up 3 bases and V 3 bases, and 4 bases lay outside the gene matches. This CDR3 region has 14 residues. TCRdb independently ran MiXCR on the 5' RACE reads; one entry per CDR3 protein. The repertoire holds around 200,000 distinct CDR3 sequences, with around 9.1% as singletons. The sequenced sample was PBMCs or a T cell subset sorted from them (not recorded which). The sequence derives from a man in his late teens or twenties who had mild COVID-19 (a few samples of this study predate the infection). Cell type and time point are not known. The V call is TRBV12-3 or TRBV12-4, the J call TRBJ2-5; 7 nucleotides match TRBD2. The CDR3 coding sequence is TGTGCCAGCAGTTTCGCCCTAGCGGAAGAGACCCAGTACTTC. Translating it yields CASSFALAEETQYF.